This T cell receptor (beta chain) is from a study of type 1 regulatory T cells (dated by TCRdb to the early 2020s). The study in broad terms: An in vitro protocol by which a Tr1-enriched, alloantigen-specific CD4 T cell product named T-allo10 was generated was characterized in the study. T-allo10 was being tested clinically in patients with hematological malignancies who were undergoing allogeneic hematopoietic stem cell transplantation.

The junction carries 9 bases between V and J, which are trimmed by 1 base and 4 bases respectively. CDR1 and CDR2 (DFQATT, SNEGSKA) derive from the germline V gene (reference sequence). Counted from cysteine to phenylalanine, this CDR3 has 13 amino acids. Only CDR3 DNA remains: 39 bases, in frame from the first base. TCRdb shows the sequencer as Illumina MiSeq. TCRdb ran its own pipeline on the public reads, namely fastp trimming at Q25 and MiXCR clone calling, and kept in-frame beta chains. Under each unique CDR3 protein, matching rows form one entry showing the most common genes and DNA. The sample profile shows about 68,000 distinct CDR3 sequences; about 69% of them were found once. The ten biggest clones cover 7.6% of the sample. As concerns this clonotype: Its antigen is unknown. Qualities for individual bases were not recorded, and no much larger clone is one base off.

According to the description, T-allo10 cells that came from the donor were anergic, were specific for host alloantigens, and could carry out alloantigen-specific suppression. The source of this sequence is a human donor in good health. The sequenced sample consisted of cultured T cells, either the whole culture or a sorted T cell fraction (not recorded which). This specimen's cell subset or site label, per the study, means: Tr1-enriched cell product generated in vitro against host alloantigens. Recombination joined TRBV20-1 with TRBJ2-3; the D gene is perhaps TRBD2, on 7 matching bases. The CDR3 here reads CSARVGGPDTQYF. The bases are TGCAGTGCTAGAGTGGGGGGGCCAGATACGCAGTATTTT.